This entry describes one TCR beta chain. Antigen: not known. The sample originates from a study of T cell repertoires in cytomegalovirus infection. TCRdb called the reads again in MiXCR, with one record for every CDR3 protein. Among about 470,000 distinct CDR3 sequences listed, roughly 42% were seen once. The input for sequencing was cultured PBMCs, taken from culture after CMV antigen stimulation. This receptor was taken from a human donor in good health (CMV status not recorded). Some clones in this sample may be carry-over from other donors' samples.

Written as DNA, the CDR3 is TGTGCCAGCAGCCCTGACGGGGCTCGGGAGACCCAGTACTTC. Its translation: CASSPDGARETQYF. The rearrangement joins TRBV12-3 or TRBV12-4 to TRBJ2-5; TRBD1 or TRBD2 may be the D gene (5 bases each). The V end was cut by 6 bases, the J end by 5 bases, with 16 bases between. The CDR3 runs to 14 residues.